This T cell receptor (beta chain) was sequenced in a study of beta chain features in type 1 diabetes. Overall study context: The examined sorted cells totaled 107,917,701 across samples.

Points on this clone: No antigen is known for it.

Every isolated RNA sample was fully reverse transcribed, so sequencing captured expressed TCRB transcripts. Assay: immunoSEQ multiplex PCR; the TCRdb copy retains only in-frame clones and omits some. The profile shows fewer than 400,000 clones, around 9.7% of them singletons. Study-wide points: For patients and controls alike, PCR might favor shorter templates to the same degree. Shortening that was moderate but significant affected the TCRB CDR3s of Type 1 diabetes patients in all four CD4+ subsets. VDJ junctions in type 1 diabetes patients carried more deletions and fewer insertions.

The sequencing sample was made of central memory CD4+ T cells from blood. The receptor was isolated from a man between 25 and 39 years old with type 1 diabetes.

The CDR3 region is CAWSGQGALEAFF. CDR3 coding DNA: TGTGCCTGGAGTGGGCAGGGGGCCCTTGAAGCTTTCTTT. The rearrangement joins TRBV30 to TRBJ1-1; TRBD1 matches 8 bases. There are 13 residues in the CDR3. Trimming at V came to 1 base and at J to 7 bases, leaving 5 bases not matched to a gene. In germline, CDR1 is GTSNPN, CDR2 SVGIG (reference sequence).